This T cell receptor beta chain was sequenced in a study of T cell repertoires in cytomegalovirus infection. Study background: Recently identified HLA-C-restricted CMV epitopes and well-studied HLA-B-restricted CMV epitopes were used by the study. Public TCR beta signature analysis indicated the presence of both CMV infection and matching HLA type. Study-wide points: Identification of carriers of CMV plus the relevant HLA was performed using cumulative public TCR beta family frequency. Predominance within the ex vivo response was attributable to HLA-C-restricted CMV-specific TCR beta clonotypes.

TCRdb re-derived calls from the reads in MiXCR, one entry per CDR3 protein. The sample includes 250,000 to 400,000 distinct CDR3 sequences, about 25% seen only once; the top ten take roughly 14%. The germline V gene encodes CDR1 SGHTA and CDR2 FQGNSA. The CDR3 runs 16 residues. Trimming took off 1 base at V and 8 bases at J, with 18 bases between the two ends. This clonotype was observed many times. Antigen unknown. The sequences come from cultured PBMCs, collected from culture after CMV antigen stimulation. The V and J genes are TRBV7-2 and TRBJ2-1; tentative D call: TRBD2 (5 bases). The clonotype was recovered from a human donor in good health (CMV status not recorded). Some clones in this sample may be carry-over from other donors' samples. The CDR3 is CASSLGAAVRNHEQFF. The CDR3 region has the DNA TGTGCCAGCAGCTTAGGAGCGGCAGTAAGAAACCATGAGCAGTTCTTC.